The count of the clone carrying this T cell receptor beta chain is one. Antigen specificity is unknown. Profiling relied on immunoSEQ multiplex PCR, and the TCRdb table lists in-frame clones only, not all of them. In the table there are more than 95,000 clones, just under 80% of which are singletons. The CDR3 spans 15 residues. Trimming shortened V by 2 bases and J by 4 bases, and 14 bases separated the two germline ends. Germline-derived CDR1 and CDR2 are SGHAT and FQNNGV. These data belong to a study of radiotherapy plus CTLA-4 blockade in lung cancer. Overall study context: Objective response was observed in about 19% of patients, and disease control in approximately 30%. Study-wide results and caveats: After treatment with radiotherapy plus ipilimumab, TCR clones that came from the tumor expanded in blood.

This chain connects TRBV11-2 to TRBJ2-5; tentative D call: TRBD1 (5 bases). The sequence was collected from a human donor with non-small cell lung cancer who had a partial response to radiotherapy plus ipilimumab. The input for sequencing was peripheral blood, taken from a patient treated with radiotherapy plus ipilimumab. The CDR3 DNA reads TGTGCCAGCAGCTTACTCCAGGGTGGACGAGAGACCCAGTACTTC. Translating it yields CASSLLQGGRETQYF.